What follows are 2 T cell receptor beta chains derived from one specimen sequenced in a study of shared clonotypes between healthy human individuals. This table comes from immunoSEQ multiplex PCR, and its TCRdb copy is limited to in-frame clones, with some not included. This table has roughly 1,800,000 clones, roughly 94% appearing once. Naive CD8 cells lacked CD45RO, underwent positive selection for CCR7 and left out terminally differentiated effector memory CD45RA+ cells. Sample: naive CD8+ T cells sorted from blood. The receptor source for this set is a man between 18 and 35 years old in good health.

V gene TRBV19 combines with J gene TRBJ1-2; D possibly corresponds to TRBD1 (5 bases). The V gene's germline CDR1 is LNHDA and CDR2 SQIVND (reference sequence). Deletions cut 3 bases from V and 7 bases from J, with 12 bases between. This CDR3 comprises 13 residues. The CDR3 here is CASSIPGSSGYTF. The CDR3 DNA sequence: TGTGCCAGTAGTATTCCAGGGTCGAGTGGCTACACCTTC.

J is TRBJ1-1 and V is TRBV11-2; no reliable D call. Trimming pared 7 bases from V and 4 bases from J, leaving 25 bases between. CDR1 is SGHAT and CDR2 is FQNNGV in the germline V gene. The CDR3 length is 17 residues. The CDR3 spells CASIHSPGGGDATEAFF. CDR3 DNA: TGTGCCAGCATCCATTCCCCGGGAGGTGGCGATGCCACTGAAGCTTTCTTT.